What follows are 32 T cell receptor beta chains derived from one specimen sequenced in a study of CD8+ T cells in alopecia areata. TCR sequencing used cDNA made by reverse transcription of extracted RNA. Profiled with immunoSEQ multiplex PCR; TCRdb holds only in-frame clones, not every one. Of some 180,000 clones in the sample, more than 60% were seen once. This sample comprised CD4+ T cells sorted from blood, obtained at week 0. These receptors originate from a human donor with alopecia areata.

V and J are TRBV19 and TRBJ1-5; D is possibly TRBD1 (6 bases). Germline loops: CDR1 LNHDA, CDR2 SQIVND (reference sequence). Trimming took off 4 bases at V and 2 bases at J, with 12 bases between the two ends. The CDR3 length is 15 residues. In nucleotides, the CDR3 is TGTGCCAGTAGTAAACGACAGGAAGGCAATCAGCCCCAGCATTTT. It specifies CASSKRQEGNQPQHF.

The chain links TRBV7-9 to TRBJ2-3, with TRBD1 identical over 10 bases. The germline V gene has CDR1 SEHNR and CDR2 FQNEAQ (reference sequence). The length of the CDR3 is 18 residues. The trim removed 2 bases at V and 6 bases at J, leaving 14 bases unmatched. CDR3 nucleotide sequence: TGTGCCAGCAGCTTACTGACAGGGGGCCATTTTCGAGCGGATACGCAGTATTTT. Amino acid sequence: CASSLLTGGHFRADTQYF.

The V and J genes are TRBV15 and TRBJ1-1, with D tentatively TRBD1 (6 bases). Trimming took 1 base from V and 4 from J, leaving 13 bases between them. This CDR3 has 15 amino acids. CDR1 and CDR2 from the germline V gene are LNHNV and YYDKDF (reference sequence). The CDR3 reads CATSRVQGSGTEAFF. The DNA for the CDR3 is TGTGCCACCAGCAGAGTCCAGGGGTCGGGCACTGAAGCTTTCTTT.

This chain joins TRBV4-3 and TRBJ1-2; tentative D call: TRBD1 (5 bases). The V gene's germline CDR1 is LGHNA and CDR2 YSLEER. The CDR3 contains 17 residues. Trimming removed 0 bases at V and 0 bases at J, with 14 bases between. The CDR3 region is CASSQDLGLGANYGYTF. CDR3 bases: TGCGCCAGCAGCCAAGATCTAGGGTTAGGGGCTAACTATGGCTACACCTTC.

Concerning this clone: This sample includes further DNA sequences coding for the same CDR3. This chain connects TRBV30 to TRBJ1-1, with 7 bases fitting TRBD1. Germline CDR1 GTSNPN, CDR2 SVGIG (reference sequence). CDR3 length equals 13 residues. After removal of 3 bases from V and 0 bases from J, the junction contained 1 base not matched to a gene. As DNA, the CDR3 is TGTGCCTGGAGGGGACAGTTGAACACTGAAGCTTTCTTT. This gives the protein CAWRGQLNTEAFF.

In this sample, this clone turned up a few times. The CDR3 coding sequence is TGTGCCACCCGGCCGGGGTCGACATCTTCGGTGGATACGCAGTATTTT. Protein product: CATRPGSTSSVDTQYF. The rearrangement links TRBV15 to TRBJ2-3; D might be TRBD2 (5 bases). The CDR3 consists of 16 residues. Germline V gives CDR1 LNHNV, CDR2 YYDKDF (reference sequence). V gave up 8 bases and J gave up 6 bases, with 24 bases separating them. Full variable domain (outside the CDR3, taken from reference TRBV15 and TRBJ2-3): DAMVIQNPRYQVTQFGKPVTLSCSQTLNHNVMYWYQQKSSQAPKLLFHYYDKDFNNEADTPDNFQSRRPNTSFCFLDIRSPGLGDTAMYLCATRPGSTSSVDTQYFGPGTRLTVL.

This clone appeared a few times. The rearrangement links TRBV7-2 to TRBJ1-1; D gene ambiguous. This CDR3 has 14 amino acids. Per the germline V gene, CDR1 is SGHTA and CDR2 is FQGNSA. The ends were cut back, 0 bases at V and 3 bases at J, with 8 bases in the middle. In nucleotides, the CDR3 is TGTGCCAGCAGCTTAGCCCTAATAGACACTGAAGCTTTCTTT. The encoded protein is CASSLALIDTEAFF.

The rearrangement joins TRBV29-1 to TRBJ1-2, with D uncertain. The CDR3 is made up of 14 amino acids. The V end was cut by 5 bases, the J end by 3 bases, with 16 bases between. Germline assignment: CDR1 SQVTM and CDR2 ANQGSEA. CDR3 DNA sequence: TGCAGCGTTAATGGGGAAGTGAAACACTATGGCTACACCTTC. Its protein product is CSVNGEVKHYGYTF. Variable domain in full (rest from reference TRBV29-1 and TRBJ1-2): SAVISQKPSRDICQRGTSLTIQCQVDSQVTMMFWYRQQPGQSLTLIATANQGSEATYESGFVIDKFPISRPNLTFSTLTVSNMSPEDSSIYLCSVNGEVKHYGYTFGSGTRLTVV.

The chain carries TRBV29-1 and TRBJ1-2; a possible D gene is TRBD1 (6 bases). This CDR3 region has 15 residues. The V end was cut by 3 bases, the J end by 4 bases, with 18 bases between. Per germline, CDR1 SQVTM and CDR2 ANQGSEA. Here the CDR3 reads CSVEGQGGGRYGYTF. Here the CDR3 DNA reads TGCAGCGTTGAGGGCCAGGGCGGGGGCCGCTATGGCTACACCTTC.

V is TRBV29-1 and J is TRBJ2-1; unclear D gene. The V end lost 4 bases, the J end lost 5 bases, and 6 bases lay between the germline ends. The CDR3 contains 11 residues. Germline CDR1 is SQVTM and CDR2 is ANQGSEA. The CDR3 nucleotides are TGCAGCGTTGTTGGTGACAATGAGCAGTTCTTC. It encodes CSVVGDNEQFF.

In this sample, this clone turned up a few times. The same CDR3 arises from other DNA sequences in this sample as well. The rearrangement uses TRBV29-1 and TRBJ2-3; TRBD1 matches 9 bases. The CDR3 has 13 residues. J was trimmed by 2 bases and V by 6 bases; bases with no gene match: 3. Germline CDR1 SQVTM, CDR2 ANQGSEA. The CDR3 region has the DNA TGCAGCGTAGGACAGGGGTCCACAGATACGCAGTATTTT. This encodes CSVGQGSTDTQYF.

This clone was seen a single time. This chain links TRBV30 with TRBJ2-5; 10 bases are shared with TRBD1. Germline CDR1 is GTSNPN and CDR2 is SVGIG (reference sequence). V shed 3 bases, J shed 7 bases, and the junction held 8 bases outside the gene matches. This CDR3 is built from 14 residues. DNA of the CDR3: TGTGCCTGGAGACCGACAGGGGGCGTCGGGACCCAGTACTTC. It codes for CAWRPTGGVGTQYF. The full variable domain, completed using reference TRBV30 and TRBJ2-5, is SQTIHQWPATLVQPVGSPLSLECTVEGTSNPNLYWYRQAAGRGLQLLFYSVGIGQISSEVPQNLSASRPQDRQFILSSKKLLLSDSGFYLCAWRPTGGVGTQYFGPGTRLLVL.

The chain has TRBV29-1 and TRBJ2-6; the D gene is possibly TRBD1 (6 bases). Germline V gene sequence: CDR1 SQVTM, CDR2 ANQGSEA. CDR3 length: 16 residues. V lost 4 bases to trimming and J lost 0 bases, with 13 bases between them. CDR3 in DNA: TGCAGCGTTGGGGCAGGGACACGCTCTGGGGCCAACGTCCTGACTTTC. Translated: CSVGAGTRSGANVLTF.

V usage is TRBV7-2 and J usage is TRBJ2-3; D call uncertain. V lost 1 base, J lost 2 bases, and 7 bases lay in between. The CDR3 extends over 14 amino acids. CDR1 SGHTA and CDR2 FQGNSA come from the germline V gene. The DNA for the CDR3 is TGTGCCAGCAGCTTAGGACCCTACACAGATACGCAGTATTTT. It codes for CASSLGPYTDTQYF.

The gene calls are TRBV29-1 and TRBJ1-1, with D possibly TRBD1 on 6 matching bases. V lost 7 bases, J lost 0 bases, and 9 bases lay in between. Germline V gene lookup returns CDR1 SQVTM and CDR2 ANQGSEA. This CDR3 is 12 amino acids long. CDR3 nucleotide sequence: TGCAGCGCCGGACAGCTGAACACTGAAGCTTTCTTT. Its translation is CSAGQLNTEAFF.

This clone was observed a few times. At the DNA level, this CDR3 is encoded by other sequences in the same sample as well. The CDR3 region is CASSFNRDGYTF. CDR3 nucleotide sequence: TGTGCCAGCAGCTTCAACAGGGACGGCTACACCTTC. The chain couples TRBV7-9 to TRBJ1-2; D possibly corresponds to TRBD1 (6 bases). Germline V gene lookup returns CDR1 SEHNR and CDR2 FQNEAQ (reference sequence). The CDR3 spans 12 residues. Between the trimmed V and J ends, which lost 3 bases and 8 bases, there was a span of 10 bases.

This chain links TRBV6-6 with TRBJ2-3, with a weak D call TRBD2 (5 bases). Germline loops: CDR1 MNHNY, CDR2 SVGAGI (reference sequence). The V end lost 7 bases, the J end lost 3 bases, and 8 bases lay between the germline ends. The CDR3 totals 12 residues. CDR3 amino acids: CASTTGTDTQYF. The CDR3, as DNA: TGTGCCAGCACCACGGGGACAGATACGCAGTATTTT.

V and J are TRBV15 and TRBJ1-1, with D perhaps TRBD1 (6 bases). The V gene lost 0 bases and the J gene lost 5 bases, with 13 bases spanning the gap. Germline V gene lookup returns CDR1 LNHNV and CDR2 YYDKDF (reference sequence). This CDR3 spans 15 amino acids. This chain's CDR3 is CATSRDYRDPTEAFF. In nucleotides, the CDR3 is TGTGCCACCAGCAGAGACTACAGGGACCCGACTGAAGCTTTCTTT.

This clone was found a few times. The CDR3, as DNA: TGTGCTAGTGGTTTACACGTTGGGGGGCCGAAGACCCAGTACTTC. Translated: CASGLHVGGPKTQYF. The chain employs TRBV12-5 and TRBJ2-5, with D tentatively TRBD1 or TRBD2 (6 bases each). The CDR3 extends over 15 amino acids. Trimming removed 3 bases from V and 6 bases from J, with 17 bases in between. Per the germline V gene, CDR1 is LGHNT and CDR2 is FRNRAP.

The rearrangement joins TRBV5-6 to TRBJ1-2; maybe TRBD1 (6 bases). The CDR3 loop spans 14 amino acids. Trimming took 4 bases from V and 5 from J, leaving 15 bases between them. The germline CDR1 and CDR2 sequences are SGHDT and YYEEEE. The CDR3, as DNA: TGTGCCAGCAGCAAGTACAGGGAGGAGTATGGCTACACCTTC. Translation: CASSKYREEYGYTF.

The genes are TRBV18 and TRBJ1-1; TRBD1 agrees at 8 bases. Germline CDR1 is KGHSH and CDR2 is LQKENI. CDR3 size: 15 residues. V lost 3 bases to trimming and J lost 3 bases; unmatched junction nucleotides: 6. CDR3 residues: CASSPTDRVYTEAFF. CDR3 coding DNA: TGTGCCAGCTCACCTACGGACAGGGTGTACACTGAAGCTTTCTTT.

J is TRBJ1-3 and V is TRBV7-6; the D gene is possibly TRBD1 (6 bases). The CDR3 sequence is 17 residues long. Germline V CDR1 and CDR2: SGHVS, FNYEAQ. Trimming shortened V by 0 bases and J by 0 bases, and 12 bases separated the two germline ends. CDR3 sequence (DNA): TGTGCCAGCAGCTTAGCGACAGGACTCATCTCTGGAAACACCATATATTTT. Translating it yields CASSLATGLISGNTIYF.

The chain joins TRBV21-1 to TRBJ2-7; TRBD1, as called in the table, went unchecked against the DNA. TRBV21-1 constitutes a pseudogene. The CDR3 covers 13 residues. CDR3 sequence reads: CASKSREGYEQYF. In DNA form, the CDR3 reads TGTGCCAGCAAGAGCAGGGAAGGATACGAGCAGTACTTC.

The chain uses TRBV2 and TRBJ2-7, with 7 bases aligning to TRBD2. From germline, CDR1 is SNHLY and CDR2 FYNNEI. This CDR3 is 13 amino acids long. V dropped 6 bases and J dropped 0; count of bases not matched to a gene: 2. Here the CDR3 reads CASRRTSSYEQYF. The DNA for the CDR3 is TGTGCCAGCAGAAGGACTAGCTCCTACGAGCAGTACTTC. The full variable domain, its missing parts supplied by reference TRBV2 and TRBJ2-7, is EPEVTQTPSHQVTQMGQEVILRCVPISNHLYFYWYRQILGQKVEFLVSFYNNEISEKSEIFDDQFSVERPDGSNFTLKIRSTKLEDSAMYFCASRRTSSYEQYFGPGTRLTVT.

This rearrangement joins TRBV29-1 to TRBJ1-1, with no clear D. V was shortened by 4 bases and J by 1 base, with 13 bases between the two germline ends. The CDR3 length is 14 residues. Germline lookup yields CDR1 SQVTM and CDR2 ANQGSEA. The CDR3 protein is CSVGIGRWNTEAFF. CDR3 nucleotides: TGCAGCGTTGGGATCGGACGCTGGAACACTGAAGCTTTCTTT.

This rearrangement joins TRBV20-1 to TRBJ1-2; D unresolved. The germline V gene has CDR1 DFQATT and CDR2 SNEGSKA (reference sequence). The CDR3 spans 9 residues. V lost 0 bases and J lost 12, with 5 bases in between. The CDR3 reads CSARDSHTF. The DNA of the CDR3 is TGCAGTGCTAGAGACTCCCACACCTTC.

The chain couples TRBV7-2 to TRBJ2-6; no reliable D call. V lost 5 bases and J 0 bases, leaving 8 bases between the germline ends. CDR3 length equals 15 residues. Germline assignment: CDR1 SGHTA and CDR2 FQGNSA. The CDR3 sequence: CASSPRISGANVLTF. Written as DNA, the CDR3 is TGTGCCAGCAGCCCCAGGATCTCTGGGGCCAACGTCCTGACTTTC.

Of note for this clone: Within the sample, other DNA sequences also encode this same CDR3. CDR3 amino acids: CSVVANTEAFF. CDR3 coding DNA: TGCAGCGTTGTGGCGAACACTGAAGCTTTCTTT. The chain uses TRBV29-1 and TRBJ1-1; D gene ambiguous. V dropped 4 bases and J dropped 1 base, with 4 bases sitting between them. This CDR3 has 11 amino acids. CDR1 is SQVTM and CDR2 is ANQGSEA in the germline V gene.

The V and J genes are TRBV29-1 and TRBJ2-1; a weak D match, TRBD2 (6 bases). The V and J ends lost 4 bases and 3 bases respectively, with 10 bases between them. This CDR3 is 13 amino acids long. Germline CDR1 SQVTM, CDR2 ANQGSEA. The CDR3 nucleotides read TGCAGCGTTGTGGGACTTCACTACAATGAGCAGTTCTTC. This encodes CSVVGLHYNEQFF.

This rearrangement joins TRBV30 to TRBJ2-1; 9 nucleotides match TRBD1. There are 17 residues in the CDR3. The trim removed 2 bases at V and 5 bases at J, leaving 13 bases unmatched. Germline loops: CDR1 GTSNPN, CDR2 SVGIG (reference sequence). Here the CDR3 reads CAWSYDPRGQGNNEQFF. CDR3 bases: TGTGCCTGGAGTTACGACCCGCGTGGACAGGGGAACAATGAGCAGTTCTTC.

This clone is a singleton in its sample. The chain combines TRBV7-2 with TRBJ1-2; maybe TRBD1 (5 bases). The V end was cut by 5 bases, the J end by 0 bases, with 16 bases between. This CDR3 is built from 16 residues. Per germline, CDR1 SGHTA and CDR2 FQGNSA. The CDR3 sequence is CASSHGTGPSNYGYTF. In DNA, the CDR3 is TGTGCCAGCAGCCACGGGACGGGACCTTCTAACTATGGCTACACCTTC.

The sample holds a few counts of this clone. The rearrangement joins TRBV19 to TRBJ2-1; D is possibly TRBD1 (6 bases). Between the trimmed V and J ends, which lost 4 bases and 12 bases, there was a span of 19 bases. From germline, CDR1 is LNHDA and CDR2 SQIVND (reference sequence). CDR3 length: 14 amino acids. CDR3 sequence reads: CASSTITQGMVQFF. The CDR3 bases are TGTGCCAGTAGTACAATCACACAGGGTATGGTGCAGTTCTTC.